This is a list of T cell receptor beta chains from one sample in a study of T cells in Graves' hyperthyroidism and ophthalmopathy. MiXCR was run by TCRdb on the multiplex PCR reads, yielding one entry per CDR3 protein. The table includes a few hundred thousand distinct CDR3 sequences, roughly 13% detected once. The sequenced sample consisted of blood. These receptors were collected from a woman aged 18-30 years with Graves' hyperthyroidism. The CDR3 runs from the conserved cysteine through the conserved F or W. A D gene is named only where the DNA matches it firmly. The size field is filled for only some rows; it gives once, few, many or a size class.

V	D	size	J	DNA	CDR3
TRBV20-1	-	many	TRBJ1-5	TGCAGTGCTAGAGATCCTGTTAGGGGGATGGATCAGCCCCAGCATTTT	CSARDPVRGMDQPQHF
TRBV30	-	many	TRBJ2-3	TGTGCCTGGAGTACATCGGGGGGCACAGATACGCAGTATTTT	CAWSTSGGTDTQYF
TRBV2	TRBD2	many	TRBJ2-1	TGTGCCAGCAGGACGGGACTAGCGGGAGTAGAAAATGAGCAGTTCTTC	CASRTGLAGVENEQFF
TRBV6-2/TRBV6-3	-	few	TRBJ2-4	TGTGCCAGCAGGACCGGACACGATTCCGACATTCAGTACTTC	CASRTGHDSDIQYF
TRBV5-1	-	many	TRBJ2-7	TGCGCCAGCAGCTTGGAGGTCGGGAGCCCCTACGAGCAGTACTTC	CASSLEVGSPYEQYF
TRBV6-1	-	few	TRBJ2-3	TGTGCCAGCAGCGACGGGGACAGCACAGATACGCAGTATTTT	CASSDGDSTDTQYF
TRBV3-1	TRBD2	-	TRBJ2-2	TGTGCCAGCAGCCAAGGAGTTTCGGGACTAGCGGTACCGAACACCGGGGAGCTGTTTTTT	CASSQGVSGLAVPNTGELFF
TRBV20-1	-	many	TRBJ1-1	TGCAGTGAAACGAGGGGGGTTGGGGACACTGAAGCTTTCTTT	CSETRGVGDTEAFF
TRBV2	TRBD2	many	TRBJ2-7	TGTGCCAGCAAGGAGCGGGAGGCTCGTTACGAGCAGTACTTC	CASKEREARYEQYF
TRBV20-1	TRBD1	few	TRBJ1-1	TGCAGTGCCATTGACAGGGCACAGGGTAGAGCTTTCTTT	CSAIDRAQGRAFF
TRBV10-1	TRBD1	few	TRBJ1-6	TGCGCCAGCAGTGGACAGGGGGCTAATTCACCCCTCCACTTT	CASSGQGANSPLHF
TRBV29-1	TRBD1	many	TRBJ1-1	TGCAGCGTTGAGGGACAGGCCAACACTGAAGCTTTCTTT	CSVEGQANTEAFF
TRBV12-3/TRBV12-4	TRBD1	many	TRBJ2-7	TGTGCCAGCAGTGTATCAGGGGGCTTCGAGCAGTACTTC	CASSVSGGFEQYF
TRBV10-3	TRBD2	many	TRBJ2-1	TGTGCCATCAGTGAGTCGATGGCTAGCGGGAGCAATGAGCAGTTCTTC	CAISESMASGSNEQFF
TRBV2	TRBD2	-	TRBJ2-7	TGTGCCAGCAGGCCAGCGGGAGGACTTCTCGAGCAGTACTTC	CASRPAGGLLEQYF
TRBV29-1	-	many	TRBJ1-2	TGCAGCGTTAAGGGGATAGCTAACTATGGCTACACCTTC	CSVKGIANYGYTF
TRBV20-1	-	many	TRBJ2-7	TGCAGTGCTAGTCGGACTCTGGACTACGAGCAGTACTTC	CSASRTLDYEQYF
TRBV7-8	-	-	TRBJ2-1	TGTGCCAGCAGCGCTCGCCAGTTTAATGAGCAGTTCTTC	CASSARQFNEQFF
TRBV12-3/TRBV12-4	-	-	TRBJ1-4	TGTGCCAGCAGTTTTAGGAGCGGAGGTGAAAAACTGTTTTTT	CASSFRSGGEKLFF
TRBV12-3/TRBV12-4	-	few	TRBJ1-5	TGTGCCAGCAGTTTAGCAGGGGCGGGCAATCAGCCCCAGCATTTT	CASSLAGAGNQPQHF
TRBV20-1	-	-	TRBJ2-1	TGCAGTGCCGTATCAGGACGCCACAATGAGCAGTTCTTC	CSAVSGRHNEQFF
TRBV6-5	-	-	TRBJ2-1	TGTGCCAGCAGTTACCAGGGTAACTACTACAATGAGCAGTTCTTC	CASSYQGNYYNEQFF
TRBV6-1	TRBD1	-	TRBJ1-3	TGTGCCAGCTGGGACAGGGGTCCTGGAAACACCATATATTTT	CASWDRGPGNTIYF
TRBV9	-	few	TRBJ1-2	TGTGCCAGCAGCGTCGACAGTGGCTCTAACTATGGCTACACCTTC	CASSVDSGSNYGYTF
TRBV11-1	TRBD2	many	TRBJ2-1	TGTGCCAGCAGCTTCCCTAGCGGAGTCAATGAGCAGTTCTTC	CASSFPSGVNEQFF
TRBV19	-	few	TRBJ2-7	TGTGCCAGTAGTAAAGGGCAGGTCCCCCGTCACGAGCAGTACTTC	CASSKGQVPRHEQYF
TRBV6-1	TRBD1	few	TRBJ1-2	TGTGCCAGCAGTCGCCCGGGACAGCTTGGCTACACCTTC	CASSRPGQLGYTF
TRBV7-9	-	many	TRBJ1-1	TGTGCCAGCAGCTTATTCGGAACAGATGAAGCTTTCTTT	CASSLFGTDEAFF
TRBV20-1	-	few	TRBJ1-2	TGCAGTGCTAGCTCAGGGCGGGCCTATGGCTACACCTTC	CSASSGRAYGYTF
TRBV5-6	-	-	TRBJ1-1	TGTGCCAGCAGCTTGAGACCCCAGCAGGCTGAAGCTTTCTTT	CASSLRPQQAEAFF
TRBV19	TRBD1	-	TRBJ1-6	TGTGCCAGTAGTGCGCTACAGGGGGCAAGGAATTCACCCCTCCACTTT	CASSALQGARNSPLHF
TRBV7-6	TRBD1	many	TRBJ1-4	TGTGCCAGCAGCAGTTACAGGGGGCCTAATGAAAAACTGTTTTTT	CASSSYRGPNEKLFF
TRBV6-1	TRBD1	many	TRBJ1-1	TGTGCCAGCAGTACGGGACAGGGACGGACTGAAGCTTTCTTT	CASSTGQGRTEAFF
TRBV4-3	-	few	TRBJ2-5	TGCGCCAGCAGCCCAACGAACAGGGTAGGGGAGACCCAGTACTTC	CASSPTNRVGETQYF
TRBV20-1	-	-	TRBJ1-4	TGCAGTGCTCCCATACAGGGAAAACTGTTTTTT	CSAPIQGKLFF
TRBV7-2	TRBD2	-	TRBJ2-3	TGTGCCAGCAGCCTCCAGGGGTTAGCGGGAACAATAGATACGCAGTATTTT	CASSLQGLAGTIDTQYF
TRBV6-9	-	-	TRBJ2-7	TGCGCCAGCAGTGAGGGGGAGAGATCCTACGAGCAGTACTTC	CASSEGERSYEQYF
TRBV9	-	many	TRBJ1-1	TGTGCCAGCAGCGTAGATGGGGGGTTGACTACTGAAGCTTTCTTT	CASSVDGGLTTEAFF
TRBV11-1	TRBD2	-	TRBJ2-1	TGTGCCAGCAGCTCCACGAGGACTAGCGGAGACAATGAGCAGTTCTTC	CASSSTRTSGDNEQFF
TRBV2	-	many	TRBJ2-5	TGTGCCAGCAGTGATACCCGACGAGGCTTACAAGAGACCCAGTACTTC	CASSDTRRGLQETQYF
TRBV7-2	-	many	TRBJ2-7	TGTGCCAGCAGCTTAGCAGGGACCCCCCAATGGTCCTACGAGCAGTACTTC	CASSLAGTPQWSYEQYF
TRBV9	-	-	TRBJ2-3	TGTGCCAGCAGCGTACAAGACGGAGATACGCAGTATTTT	CASSVQDGDTQYF
TRBV5-1	-	many	TRBJ1-1	TGCGCCAGCAGCTCCGAAGGCTCCACTGAAGCTTTCTTT	CASSSEGSTEAFF
TRBV5-8	TRBD1	few	TRBJ1-5	TGTGCCAGCAGCCCTGGGACAGGGGGCTATCAGCCCCAGCATTTT	CASSPGTGGYQPQHF
TRBV7-2	TRBD1	-	TRBJ2-1	TGTGCCAGCAGCGGGGGACAGGGGGTGTTTGCGTTCTTC	CASSGGQGVFAFF
TRBV6-1	-	many	TRBJ1-1	TGTGCCAGCAGTTATACCATCACAGGGAATGAAGCTTTCTTT	CASSYTITGNEAFF
TRBV18	-	-	TRBJ2-4	TGTGCCAGCTCACCACCAGGGGGCAAAAACATTCAGTACTTC	CASSPPGGKNIQYF
TRBV11-2	-	many	TRBJ2-6	TGTGCCAGCAGCTTAGGGTCAGGGAGAGTCCTGACTTTC	CASSLGSGRVLTF
TRBV6-2/TRBV6-3	-	-	TRBJ1-2	TGTGCCAGCAGTTACTCGGGGCGGATCTATGGCTACACCTTC	CASSYSGRIYGYTF
TRBV28	-	many	TRBJ2-1	TGTGCCAGTAACCCCGGGGATCACAATGAGCAGTTCTTC	CASNPGDHNEQFF
TRBV7-2	TRBD2	few	TRBJ2-5	TGTGCCAGCAGCTTAGGGACTAGCTCTGAGACCCAGTACTTC	CASSLGTSSETQYF
TRBV27	TRBD2	-	TRBJ2-2	TGTGCCAGCAGTTTATTGGCCCTAGCGGACACCGGGGAGCTGTTTTTT	CASSLLALADTGELFF
TRBV13	-	many	TRBJ2-1	TGTGCCAGCAGCCCAAAAGGGGTGGCAGGTTCGGAGAATGAGCAGTTCTTC	CASSPKGVAGSENEQFF
TRBV7-3	-	many	TRBJ1-2	TGTGCCAGCAGCCCCGGGGGGGCAGACTATGGCTACACCTTC	CASSPGGADYGYTF
TRBV6-2/TRBV6-3	-	-	TRBJ2-1	TGTGCCAGCAGTCCCCGGTGGACTGCGCCTTACAATGAGCAGTTCTTC	CASSPRWTAPYNEQFF
TRBV5-5	TRBD1	many	TRBJ2-4	TGTGCCAGCACCCTTACCGGGACAGACGGGGCCATTCAGTACTTC	CASTLTGTDGAIQYF
TRBV2	-	few	TRBJ2-1	TGTGCCAGCAGTGAGGGGCGAATGGGTGAGCAGTTCTTC	CASSEGRMGEQFF
TRBV7-8	-	many	TRBJ2-1	TGTGCCAGCAGCTTAGGGCCCGTGAACTCCTACAATGAGCAGTTCTTC	CASSLGPVNSYNEQFF
TRBV11-2	-	-	TRBJ1-2	TGTGCCAGCAGCTTACACCACTCCGGCTATGGCTACACCTTC	CASSLHHSGYGYTF
TRBV28	-	many	TRBJ1-4	TGTGCCAGCAGCTGGGTAGACGGATCTCGTGAAAAACTGTTTTTT	CASSWVDGSREKLFF